A selection of T cell receptor beta chains follows, all from one sample in a study of blood T cell repertoires in COVID-19. Assay used: immunoSEQ multiplex PCR; TCRdb lists only in-frame clones, some missing. The data show about 240,000 clones, roughly nine tenths seen once. Input material: peripheral blood. The receptors shown here come from a man between 60 and 75 years old with acute or convalescent COVID-19. Both conserved end residues are part of each CDR3. Fields, in order: D gene, J gene, V gene, clone size, CDR3 protein, CDR3 DNA. A D gene is named only where the DNA matches it firmly. Only some rows state a clone size, as once, few, many or a class for expanded clones.

D gene: .; J gene: TRBJ1-3; V gene: TRBV7-8; clone size: .; CDR3 protein: CASSLVIGGYTIYF; CDR3 DNA: TGTGCCAGCAGCTTAGTAATAGGGGGATACACCATATATTTT
D gene: .; J gene: TRBJ1-1; V gene: TRBV6-6; clone size: .; CDR3 protein: CASSYSSNTEAFF; CDR3 DNA: TGTGCCAGCAGTTACTCGAGTAACACTGAAGCTTTCTTT
D gene: .; J gene: TRBJ1-4; V gene: TRBV15; clone size: once; CDR3 protein: CATSRRQQGGNEKLFF; CDR3 DNA: TGTGCCACCAGCAGAAGGCAACAGGGAGGGAATGAAAAACTGTTTTTT
D gene: .; J gene: TRBJ2-3; V gene: TRBV9; clone size: once; CDR3 protein: CASSVAGTDTQYF; CDR3 DNA: TGTGCCAGCAGCGTAGCAGGGACAGATACGCAGTATTTT
D gene: TRBD1; J gene: TRBJ2-2; V gene: TRBV6-5; clone size: once; CDR3 protein: CASSTGTGPTGELFF; CDR3 DNA: TGTGCCAGCAGCACCGGGACAGGGCCCACCGGGGAGCTGTTTTTT
D gene: .; J gene: TRBJ1-1; V gene: TRBV28; clone size: .; CDR3 protein: CASRDLTENTEAFF; CDR3 DNA: TGTGCCAGCAGGGACCTGACAGAGAACACTGAAGCTTTCTTT
D gene: .; J gene: TRBJ2-1; V gene: TRBV7-2; clone size: .; CDR3 protein: CASSFGQQKNEQFF; CDR3 DNA: TGTGCCAGCAGCTTCGGACAGCAGAAAAATGAGCAGTTCTTC
D gene: .; J gene: TRBJ1-6; V gene: TRBV15; clone size: .; CDR3 protein: CATSRRQYNSPLHF; CDR3 DNA: TGTGCCACCAGCAGAAGACAGTATAATTCACCCCTCCACTTT
D gene: .; J gene: TRBJ2-4; V gene: TRBV6-6; clone size: few; CDR3 protein: CASTLGGQRYF; CDR3 DNA: TGTGCCAGCACTCTCGGGGGACAGAGGTACTTC
D gene: TRBD2; J gene: TRBJ2-7; V gene: TRBV28; clone size: few; CDR3 protein: CASSLGLAGGVQYEQYF; CDR3 DNA: TGTGCCAGCAGTCTGGGACTAGCGGGGGGGGTTCAGTACGAGCAGTACTTC
D gene: TRBD2; J gene: TRBJ2-3; V gene: TRBV7-9; clone size: .; CDR3 protein: CASSPSTGGSSDTQYF; CDR3 DNA: TGTGCCAGCAGCCCCTCCACAGGCGGGAGCTCAGATACGCAGTATTTT
D gene: .; J gene: TRBJ2-5; V gene: TRBV7-2; clone size: .; CDR3 protein: CASSLESGQETQYF; CDR3 DNA: TGTGCCAGCAGCTTAGAGTCAGGTCAAGAGACCCAGTACTTC
D gene: .; J gene: TRBJ2-7; V gene: TRBV30; clone size: .; CDR3 protein: CAWTPPSRPAYEQYF; CDR3 DNA: TGTGCCTGGACCCCTCCTAGCAGGCCGGCCTACGAGCAGTACTTC
D gene: .; J gene: TRBJ2-7; V gene: TRBV10-3; clone size: .; CDR3 protein: CAISRQTLYEQYF; CDR3 DNA: TGTGCCATCAGTCGACAGACCCTATACGAGCAGTACTTC
D gene: .; J gene: TRBJ1-2; V gene: TRBV4-3; clone size: .; CDR3 protein: CASSQDPRWQGQGYTF; CDR3 DNA: TGCGCCAGCAGCCAAGATCCTAGATGGCAGGGCCAAGGCTACACCTTC
D gene: TRBD1; J gene: TRBJ1-6; V gene: TRBV9; clone size: .; CDR3 protein: CASSVEGQGVSPLHF; CDR3 DNA: TGTGCCAGCAGCGTAGAGGGACAGGGGGTTTCACCCCTCCACTTT
D gene: TRBD2; J gene: TRBJ2-7; V gene: TRBV5-1; clone size: .; CDR3 protein: CASSPREGGYEQYF; CDR3 DNA: TGCGCCAGCAGCCCTCGGGAGGGCGGCTACGAGCAGTACTTC
D gene: TRBD1; J gene: TRBJ2-7; V gene: TRBV5-1; clone size: .; CDR3 protein: CASSLEGTGPDEQYF; CDR3 DNA: TGCGCCAGCAGCTTGGAAGGGACAGGCCCCGACGAGCAGTACTTC
D gene: TRBD1; J gene: TRBJ1-2; V gene: TRBV2; clone size: .; CDR3 protein: CASSVQGVYGYTF; CDR3 DNA: TGTGCCAGCAGTGTACAGGGGGTCTATGGCTACACCTTC
D gene: .; J gene: TRBJ2-1; V gene: TRBV28; clone size: .; CDR3 protein: CASSELYAGPRGSYNEQFF; CDR3 DNA: TGTGCCAGCAGCGAACTTTATGCGGGCCCCCGGGGCTCCTACAATGAGCAGTTCTTC
D gene: .; J gene: TRBJ2-5; V gene: TRBV7-2; clone size: .; CDR3 protein: CASSLAPGAQETQYF; CDR3 DNA: TGTGCCAGCAGCTTAGCTCCAGGGGCGCAAGAGACCCAGTACTTC
D gene: .; J gene: TRBJ2-1; V gene: TRBV7-2; clone size: .; CDR3 protein: CASTPIRGWDEQFF; CDR3 DNA: TGTGCCAGCACGCCTATTAGGGGGTGGGATGAGCAGTTCTTC
D gene: .; J gene: TRBJ1-2; V gene: TRBV28; clone size: .; CDR3 protein: CASSLFPDTYGYTF; CDR3 DNA: TGTGCCAGCAGTTTATTCCCGGACACCTATGGCTACACCTTC
D gene: TRBD2; J gene: TRBJ2-1; V gene: TRBV4-3; clone size: .; CDR3 protein: CASSQAGGRNEQFF; CDR3 DNA: TGCGCCAGCAGCCAAGCGGGGGGGAGGAATGAGCAGTTCTTC
D gene: TRBD1; J gene: TRBJ2-7; V gene: TRBV25-1; clone size: .; CDR3 protein: CASGETGFLYEQYF; CDR3 DNA: TGTGCCAGCGGGGAGACAGGGTTTCTCTACGAGCAGTACTTC
D gene: TRBD1; J gene: TRBJ1-6; V gene: TRBV7-2; clone size: .; CDR3 protein: CASSLQTGDNSPLHF; CDR3 DNA: TGTGCCAGCAGCTTACAAACAGGGGATAATTCACCCCTCCACTTT